The entry below gives a single T cell receptor beta chain sequence along with its context. Its antigen is not identified. A multiplex PCR was run with 60 Vbeta primers and 13 Jbeta primers. Profiling relied on immunoSEQ multiplex PCR, and the TCRdb table lists in-frame clones only, not all of them. The table has 130,000 or so clones, around four fifths seen once. The sample belongs to a study of cytomegalovirus exposure and HLA in healthy donors. Study-wide context: Roughly 180 million T cells yielded around 120 million unique TCR beta sequences in earlier analysis.

Overall study results and limits: It was reported that TCR beta sequences correctly inferred the HLA-A and HLA-B alleles for most subjects.

The V end was cut by 1 base, the J end by 6 bases, with 13 bases between. CDR3 length: 14 residues. In germline, CDR1 is SGHDT, CDR2 YYEEEE. The sequence came from a woman aged 40 to 49 in good health and CMV-seronegative. Sequences were obtained from PBMCs. This chain uses TRBV5-6 with TRBJ1-1, with D possibly being TRBD1 (5 bases). For the CDR3, the DNA is TGTGCCAGCAGCTTGTGGGCAGGGAAGGCTGAAGCTTTCTTT. Translated, it gives CASSLWAGKAEAFF.